This entry lists 20 T cell receptor beta chains sequenced from one sample in a study of regulatory T cells in long-lasting Graves disease. Both iRepertoire HTBI primers and Arm-PCR of CDR3 regions were used to build the TCR beta libraries. TCRdb called the multiplex PCR reads again in MiXCR, with one record for every CDR3 protein. The sample records more than 300,000 distinct CDR3 sequences, about 17% being singletons. Time point noted: newly diagnosed GD, antithyroid drugs for less than 3 months. The TCR library was made from RNA that had been extracted from PBMCs in TRIzol. These same records also appear under a second study, on T cells in Graves' hyperthyroidism and ophthalmopathy.

Sequencing used peripheral blood mononuclear cells (PBMCs), obtained at new diagnosis, from a patient treated with antithyroid drugs. The receptors originated from a woman aged 18-29 years with Graves disease.

The genes are TRBV6-2 or TRBV6-3 and TRBJ1-2, with TRBD1 as a possible D gene (6 bases). The CDR3 is 15 amino acids. Germline V gene sequence: CDR1 MNHEY, CDR2 SVGEGT. The V end was cut by 6 bases, the J end by 4 bases, with 18 bases between. The CDR3: CASSQQGRGLYGYTF. CDR3 nucleotides: TGTGCCAGCAGCCAACAGGGTCGTGGTCTCTATGGCTACACCTTC.

The rearrangement links TRBV28 to TRBJ1-2; 9 nucleotides align to TRBD1. The CDR3 sequence is 16 residues long. In germline, CDR1 is MDHEN, CDR2 SYDVKM. Trimming cost V 7 bases and J 4 bases; bases outside gene matches: 13. CDR3 sequence (DNA): TGTGCCAGCACCTTCCTACAGGGGGCGGGGAGCTATGGCTACACCTTC. Translation gives CASTFLQGAGSYGYTF.

This clonotype was detected ten times or more. The rearrangement links TRBV3-1 to TRBJ2-7, with D tentatively TRBD1 (6 bases). Germline values: CDR1 LGHDT, CDR2 YNNKEL (reference sequence). This CDR3 comprises 15 residues. Trimming shortened V by 4 bases and J by 4 bases, and 17 bases separated the two germline ends. DNA of the CDR3: TGTGCCAGCAGCCTCAGCGGTACCCAGGGGTACGAGCAGTACTTC. It encodes CASSLSGTQGYEQYF.

The V call is TRBV7-9, the J call TRBJ1-4; perhaps TRBD1 as D (6 bases). This CDR3 spans 13 amino acids. V shed 5 bases and J shed 10 bases, with 14 bases lying between them. CDR1 and CDR2 (germline): SEHNR, FQNEAQ (reference sequence). CDR3 loop: CASSQQQGGKLFF. In nucleotides, the CDR3 is TGTGCCAGCAGCCAACAACAGGGAGGAAAACTGTTTTTT.

There are many counts of this clonotype. The V call is TRBV5-1, the J call TRBJ2-1; D is perhaps TRBD2 (5 bases). Trimming removed 5 bases at V and 5 bases at J, with 20 bases between. The CDR3 is 16 amino acids. The germline V gene has CDR1 SGHRS and CDR2 YFSETQ. Here the CDR3 reads CASSYLATSPNNEQFF. Here the CDR3 DNA reads TGCGCCAGCAGTTATCTAGCCACCAGCCCTAACAATGAGCAGTTCTTC.

This clonotype has just a few counts. This chain uses TRBV6-1 with TRBJ1-2, with D possibly being TRBD1 (6 bases). Trimming removed 9 bases at V and 3 bases at J, with 17 bases between. The CDR3 length is 14 residues. In germline, CDR1 is MNHNS, CDR2 SASEGT. CDR3 sequence reads: CASEGTPADYGYTF. The CDR3 DNA sequence: TGTGCCAGTGAAGGGACACCGGCTGACTATGGCTACACCTTC.

This clonotype was picked up many times. The chain joins TRBV7-9 to TRBJ2-1; 9 nucleotides align to TRBD2. The CDR3 spans 16 residues. With 5 bases clipped from V and 7 bases from J, the junction kept 12 bases outside the gene matches. Germline V gene data show CDR1 as SEHNR and CDR2 as FQNEAQ (reference sequence). CDR3 DNA sequence: TGTGCCAGCAGCCTTAGCGGGGGTTCAGTTTTTAATGAGCAGTTCTTC. Its translation: CASSLSGGSVFNEQFF.

This clonotype was counted many times. The chain couples TRBV11-2 to TRBJ2-2, with D unclear. CDR1 and CDR2 from the germline V gene are SGHAT and FQNNGV. The germline V and J ends were trimmed by 1 base and 2 bases, with 5 bases remaining between them. This CDR3 is 14 amino acids long. The CDR3 protein is CASSLGLNTGELFF. Here the CDR3 DNA reads TGTGCCAGCAGCTTAGGACTTAACACCGGGGAGCTGTTTTTT. The full variable domain, with the rest looked up from reference TRBV11-2 and TRBJ2-2, is EAGVAQSPRYKIIEKRQSVAFWCNPISGHATLYWYQQILGQGPKLLIQFQNNGVVDDSQLPKDRFSAERLKGVDSTLKIQPAKLEDSAVYLCASSLGLNTGELFFGEGSRLTVL.

Comment on this clonotype: This may arise from a read error, as a much more abundant clone is one base away. The conserved final phenylalanine or tryptophan is absent from the CDR3, which likely points to a read error. The genes are TRBV2 and TRBJ2-7; 12 bases align to TRBD1. Germline CDR1 and CDR2: SNHLY and FYNNEI. CDR3 length: 14 amino acids. Trimming took 6 bases from V and 5 from J; bases not matched to a gene: 5. The CDR3 reads CASSYGTGGNEQYL. In DNA form, the CDR3 reads TGTGCCAGCAGCTACGGGACAGGGGGCAACGAGCAGTACCTC.

This clonotype was counted a single time. This rearrangement joins TRBV5-1 to TRBJ2-1; possibly TRBD1 for D (6 bases). Germline V gives CDR1 SGHRS, CDR2 YFSETQ. Trimming took off 4 bases at V and 8 bases at J, with 16 bases between the two ends. The CDR3 covers 14 residues. CDR3 DNA sequence: TGCGCCAGCAGCCCCAGGGGCGATACAGATGAGCAGTTCTTC. Translating gives CASSPRGDTDEQFF.

Ten or more counts support this clonotype. One junction end does not reproduce the germline sequence, and a read error may be involved. The chain has TRBV6-2 or TRBV6-3 and TRBJ1-1, with 8 nucleotides matching TRBD1. CDR1 and CDR2 from the germline V gene are MNHEY and SVGEGT. The CDR3 consists of 14 residues. The CDR3 reads CASSDRQGNSEAFF. The CDR3 DNA follows: TGTGCCAGCAGTGACCGACAGGGGAACTCTGAAGCTTTCTTT.

This clonotype showed up just a few times. V usage is TRBV25-1 and J usage is TRBJ2-1, with D perhaps TRBD1 or TRBD2 (5 bases each). Trimming took 8 bases from V and 6 from J, leaving 17 bases between them. The CDR3 loop spans 14 amino acids. Germline values: CDR1 MGHDK, CDR2 SYGVNS. The CDR3 DNA sequence: TGTGCCAGCCGACTATCTTCTCAGGGCAATGAGCAGTTCTTC. Amino acid sequence: CASRLSSQGNEQFF.

This clonotype occurred a few times. The chain couples TRBV14 to TRBJ2-6; D not resolved. From germline, CDR1 is SGHDN and CDR2 FVKESK. V was trimmed by 2 bases and J by 0 bases, leaving 20 bases between them. The CDR3 contains 20 residues. The CDR3 protein is CASSQYDRVIVSSGANVLTF. The CDR3 DNA is TGTGCCAGCAGCCAATACGACCGGGTCATAGTATCCTCTGGGGCCAACGTCCTGACTTTC.

There are many counts of this clonotype. This chain uses TRBV28 with TRBJ2-1; D not resolved. The V gene's germline CDR1 is MDHEN and CDR2 SYDVKM. The CDR3 length is 15 residues. Trimming removed 6 bases at V and 0 bases at J, with 12 bases between. The CDR3 bases are TGTGCCAGCAGCTTCGGCGGTAGCTCCTACAATGAGCAGTTCTTC. Translating gives CASSFGGSSYNEQFF.

This clonotype was detected many times. The genes are TRBV30 and TRBJ1-2, with unresolved D. This CDR3 region has 12 residues. CDR1 GTSNPN and CDR2 SVGIG come from the germline V gene (reference sequence). V lost 8 bases and J lost 9, with 19 bases in between. CDR3 protein: CAGSDTGERYTF. The CDR3 nucleotides are TGTGCCGGCTCCGATACTGGGGAACGCTACACCTTC.

This chain connects TRBV20-1 to TRBJ1-6; 7 nucleotides match TRBD1. The germline V gene has CDR1 DFQATT and CDR2 SNEGSKA (reference sequence). This CDR3 is built from 18 residues. The J segment lost 8 bases and the V segment lost 6 bases, leaving 22 bases of the junction unmatched. The CDR3 loop is CSARGGRRGRTSDSPLHF. For the CDR3, the DNA is TGCAGTGCCCGAGGCGGGAGGAGGGGGCGTACAAGTGATTCACCCCTCCACTTT.

This clonotype was detected ten times or more. This chain joins TRBV28 and TRBJ1-5; the D is unclear. Germline V lookup: CDR1 MDHEN, CDR2 SYDVKM. Trimming cost V 5 bases and J 10 bases, with 9 bases left between them. The length of the CDR3 is 11 residues. The CDR3 loop is CASSPGLPQHF. The DNA for the CDR3 is TGTGCCAGCAGTCCGGGATTACCCCAGCATTTT.

This clonotype has a count of ten or more. J is TRBJ2-7 and V is TRBV10-1; 14 positions agree with TRBD2. V gave up 6 bases and J gave up 0 bases; unmatched junction bases: 7. This CDR3 comprises 17 residues. Germline-derived CDR1 and CDR2 are WNHNN and SYGVQD (reference sequence). In nucleotides, the CDR3 is TGCGCCAGCAGCCCAGGGACTAGCGGGGGTAGCTCCTACGAGCAGTACTTC. Protein: CASSPGTSGGSSYEQYF.

This clonotype occurred many times. V is TRBV3-1 and J is TRBJ2-2; TRBD2 matches 7 bases. Germline V gene data show CDR1 as LGHDT and CDR2 as YNNKEL (reference sequence). The CDR3 is 15 amino acids. V lost 4 bases and J lost 2; bases outside the gene matches: 4. The CDR3 reads CASSLGGINTGELFF. DNA of the CDR3: TGTGCCAGCAGCCTGGGAGGGATTAACACCGGGGAGCTGTTTTTT.

This clonotype was seen ten or more times. The chain employs TRBV28 and TRBJ1-4, with D possibly being TRBD1 (6 bases). CDR1 is MDHEN and CDR2 is SYDVKM in the germline V gene. The CDR3 consists of 15 residues. V lost 4 bases and J lost 7, with 16 bases in between. CDR3 sequence: CASSSPEGDGEKLFF. The CDR3 coding sequence is TGTGCCAGCAGTTCCCCTGAGGGGGACGGTGAAAAACTGTTTTTT.